A selection of T cell receptor beta chains follows, all from one sample in a study of OX40 agonist ivuxolimab in advanced cancers. The protocol was immunoSEQ multiplex PCR, while the TCRdb copy is restricted to in-frame clones and leaves out a portion. The sample yields approximately 60,000 clones, around 84% seen once. The sequences come from CD4+ or CD8+ T cells sorted from blood, collected in a trial of the OX40 agonist ivuxolimab. These receptors were taken from an adult with an advanced solid tumor such as melanoma, head and neck, liver or kidney cancer. Both conserved end residues are part of each CDR3. The D gene is left open where the match is weak. A clone size is listed for some rows: how often the clone was seen (once, few, many), or a class if it is expanded.

few,NA,TRBJ1-1,TRBV6-1,TGTGCCAGCAGTGAAGCGGGTCAGGCGGAACCGGCTTTCTTT,CASSEAGQAEPAFF
NA,TRBD2,TRBJ2-3,TRBV5-4,TGTGCCAGCAGTTTCGGGACTAGCGGGGAGAGCACAGATACGCAGTATTTT,CASSFGTSGESTDTQYF
NA,NA,TRBJ1-6,TRBV6-1,TGTGCCGTACGGACTGGGGGGGCTAGGTCACCCCTCCACTTT,CAVRTGGARSPLHF
NA,TRBD1,TRBJ2-7,TRBV5-6,TGTGCCAGCAGTTCTGCGACAGGGGGAGGCTACGAGCAGTACTTC,CASSSATGGGYEQYF
NA,NA,TRBJ1-2,TRBV19,TGTGCCAGTAGTACAAGTCAAGTCTATGGCTACACCTTC,CASSTSQVYGYTF
NA,TRBD1,TRBJ2-1,TRBV7-3,TGTGCCAGCAGCTCCCAGGGGGTCTCTTACAATGAGCAGTTCTTC,CASSSQGVSYNEQFF
NA,NA,TRBJ1-1,TRBV7-8,TGTGCCAGCAGCTTATCGTTGGGGGATAGGGATGAAGCTTTCTTT,CASSLSLGDRDEAFF
NA,TRBD1,TRBJ1-2,TRBV4-2,TGTGCCAGCAGCCCCGAGGACAGGGGCTTAGCTAACTATGGCTACACCTTC,CASSPEDRGLANYGYTF
NA,TRBD2,TRBJ2-1,TRBV6-4,TGTGCCAGCAGGGAGTCTAGCGGGGGGTCCTACAATGAGCAGTTCTTC,CASRESSGGSYNEQFF
NA,NA,TRBJ2-7,TRBV7-8,TGTGCCAGCAGCTCTAACTACGAGCAGTACTTC,CASSSNYEQYF
NA,NA,TRBJ1-2,TRBV21-1,TGTGCCAGCAGCAAAGTAGGCGGGGTCGGCTACACCTTC,CASSKVGGVGYTF
NA,NA,TRBJ2-3,TRBV4-3,TGCGCCAGCAGCCCCAATGGAGGGCCCAGCACAGATACGCAGTATTTT,CASSPNGGPSTDTQYF
NA,TRBD2,TRBJ2-7,TRBV2,TGTGCCAGCAGCGTTGGACTAGCGGGAACTTCCGAGCAGTACTTC,CASSVGLAGTSEQYF
NA,TRBD2,TRBJ2-1,TRBV5-1,TGCGCCAGCAGCTTGCTCTCCGGGACTAGCGGGGGTGAGCAGTTCTTC,CASSLLSGTSGGEQFF
NA,NA,TRBJ1-4,TRBV5-1,TGCGCCAGCAGCCCTGACCCTTCGGGAGAAAAACTGTTTTTT,CASSPDPSGEKLFF
NA,NA,TRBJ1-2,TRBV6-5,TGTGCCAGCAGTTACTCAGTACAGAGCTATGGCTACACCTTC,CASSYSVQSYGYTF
NA,NA,TRBJ1-1,TRBV27,TGTGCCAGCAGTCTATCATTCCAGGGTGCAGCTTTCTTT,CASSLSFQGAAFF
once,NA,TRBJ1-2,TRBV10-3,TGTGCCATCAGCCTCGACACTTATGGCTACACCTTC,CAISLDTYGYTF
NA,NA,TRBJ1-2,TRBV2,TGTGCCAGCAGTACCCCCGGCGGGCAGAGGAATGGCTACACCTTC,CASSTPGGQRNGYTF
NA,TRBD1,TRBJ2-5,TRBV2,TGTGCCAGCAGGAATACAGGGGGAAGAGAGACCCAGTACTTC,CASRNTGGRETQYF
NA,NA,TRBJ1-1,TRBV14,TGTGCCAGCAGCCAAAAAGGTCAGGGGAGGTGGACTGAAGCTTTCTTT,CASSQKGQGRWTEAFF
NA,NA,TRBJ2-7,TRBV2,TGTGCTACGACCCGAGAGGGCATTGAGCAGTACTTC,CATTREGIEQYF
NA,TRBD2,TRBJ2-3,TRBV4-2,TGTGCCAGCAGCCAAGCACAGACTAGCGGGACCACAGATACGCAGTATTTT,CASSQAQTSGTTDTQYF
NA,NA,TRBJ1-2,TRBV5-1,TGCGCCAGCAGCTTGGATCGGGATGGCTACACCTTC,CASSLDRDGYTF